Each of the 26 T cell receptor beta chains below was sequenced from the same sample in a study of blood T cell repertoires in COVID-19. Some clones are missing from TCRdb's copy, which holds only in-frame ones; the method was immunoSEQ multiplex PCR. Among approximately 200,000 clones listed, roughly 85% were seen once. Sequencing was done on a sample of peripheral blood. The receptor set was obtained from a man aged 40-49 years with acute or convalescent COVID-19.

The CDR3: CSALTGVWDHEQYF. CDR3 DNA sequence: TGCAGCGCCTTGACAGGGGTCTGGGACCACGAGCAGTACTTC. The J gene is TRBJ2-7, the V gene TRBV29-1; 8 nucleotides agree with TRBD1. V trimming: 7 bases; J trimming: 5 bases; junction bases outside the gene matches: 13. The CDR3 extends over 14 amino acids. CDR1 and CDR2 (germline): SQVTM, ANQGSEA.

The chain links TRBV5-6 to TRBJ1-1, with TRBD1 matching 9 bases. The V and J ends lost 6 bases and 6 bases, in that order; junction bases with no gene match: 12. The germline gives CDR1 SGHDT, CDR2 YYEEEE. The CDR3 has 15 amino acids. The CDR3 DNA reads as TGTGCCAGCACCCCGGGGACAGGGCTTCGAGCTGAAGCTTTCTTT. It yields the protein CASTPGTGLRAEAFF.

The V call is TRBV19, the J call TRBJ1-5; weak D call: TRBD1 (5 bases). Germline V gene lookup returns CDR1 LNHDA and CDR2 SQIVND (reference sequence). V gave up 6 bases and J gave up 1 base, with 16 bases separating them. The CDR3 is 16 amino acids. The CDR3 nucleotides are TGTGCCAGTAGACTTTGGGGGGAGGGCAGCAATCAGCCCCAGCATTTT. Its translation is CASRLWGEGSNQPQHF.

This clone was counted between two and nine times. The CDR3 loop is CASSQDRITYEQYF. The CDR3 coding sequence is TGCGCCAGCAGCCAAGACAGAATTACCTACGAGCAGTACTTC. This chain joins TRBV4-1 and TRBJ2-7; D is unclear. Germline assignment: CDR1 MGHRA and CDR2 YSYEKL. With 0 bases removed from V and 2 bases from J, the gap between germline ends came to 8 bases. This CDR3 spans 14 amino acids.

V and J are TRBV29-1 and TRBJ2-5, with 8 bases aligning to TRBD1. The CDR3 spans 13 residues. V lost 5 bases and J lost 2; bases outside the gene matches: 4. The germline CDR1 and CDR2 sequences are SQVTM and ANQGSEA. The CDR3 DNA is TGCAGCGTTCTGACAGGGGTACAAGAGACCCAGTACTTC. Protein product: CSVLTGVQETQYF.

The genes are TRBV6-5 and TRBJ1-5; D unresolved. CDR3 size: 14 residues. Trimming removed 4 bases from V and 9 bases from J, with 16 bases in between. Germline loops: CDR1 MNHEY, CDR2 SVGAGI. The CDR3 loop is CASSSGFTLPPQHF. The CDR3 bases are TGTGCCAGCAGTTCGGGATTCACCCTTCCGCCCCAGCATTTT.

The gene calls are TRBV2 and TRBJ1-1, with 7 bases aligning to TRBD1. Trimming at V came to 7 bases and at J to 4 bases, leaving 9 bases not matched to a gene. The CDR3 spans 14 residues. The V gene's germline CDR1 is SNHLY and CDR2 FYNNEI. Here the CDR3 reads CASTSTGTGTEAFF. For the CDR3, the DNA is TGTGCCAGCACATCGACAGGGACGGGCACTGAAGCTTTCTTT.

This chain joins TRBV11-2 and TRBJ1-2; the D gene is possibly TRBD1 (5 bases). This CDR3 is built from 14 residues. V lost 1 base and J 2 bases, leaving 8 bases between the germline ends. The germline V gene encodes CDR1 SGHAT and CDR2 FQNNGV. CDR3 nucleotides: TGTGCCAGCAGCTTAGGGGCAGGGAACTATGGCTACACCTTC. This gives the protein CASSLGAGNYGYTF.

This rearrangement joins TRBV6-5 to TRBJ1-4; 7 bases fit TRBD1. V gave up 0 bases and J gave up 6 bases; unmatched junction bases: 7. The CDR3 consists of 16 residues. CDR1 MNHEY and CDR2 SVGAGI come from the germline V gene. The CDR3 DNA sequence: TGTGCCAGCAGTTACTCAGGGGGCTTCAGTTATGAAAAACTGTTTTTT. Its translation: CASSYSGGFSYEKLFF.

CDR3 nucleotides: TGTGCCAGCAGCTCTCAGGGGAACACTGAAGCTTTCTTT. Its translation is CASSSQGNTEAFF. The chain joins TRBV7-2 to TRBJ1-1, with TRBD1 as a possible D gene (5 bases). V lost 4 bases and J 1 base, leaving 7 bases between the germline ends. This CDR3 spans 13 amino acids. Germline V gives CDR1 SGHTA, CDR2 FQGNSA.

The chain couples TRBV25-1 to TRBJ1-2; D remains ambiguous. In germline, CDR1 is MGHDK, CDR2 SYGVNS. CDR3 length: 13 amino acids. Between the trimmed V and J ends, which lost 3 bases and 5 bases, there was a span of 10 bases. This CDR3 is CASSDPGKYGYTF. The CDR3, as DNA: TGTGCCAGCAGTGATCCGGGGAAGTATGGCTACACCTTC.

This chain links TRBV5-1 with TRBJ2-1; D perhaps matches TRBD1 (5 bases). Between the trimmed V and J ends, which lost 2 bases and 7 bases, there was a span of 10 bases. Germline values: CDR1 SGHRS, CDR2 YFSETQ. This CDR3 spans 13 amino acids. The CDR3 sequence is CASSFYQGNEQFF. The CDR3 region has the DNA TGCGCCAGCAGCTTTTATCAGGGTAATGAGCAGTTCTTC. The whole variable domain, filled in from reference TRBV5-1 and TRBJ2-1, reads KAGVTQTPRYLIKTRGQQVTLSCSPISGHRSVSWYQQTPGQGLQFLFEYFSETQRNKGNFPGRFSGRQFSNSRSEMNVSTLELGDSALYLCASSFYQGNEQFFGPGTRLTVL.

This chain joins TRBV6-5 and TRBJ1-1; D ambiguous. Trimming shortened V by 7 bases and J by 0 bases, and 9 bases separated the two germline ends. This CDR3 is 13 amino acids long. Looked up from germline, CDR1 is MNHEY and CDR2 is SVGAGI. CDR3 sequence (DNA): TGTGCCAGCACGAACAAATTGAACACTGAAGCTTTCTTT. This sequence encodes CASTNKLNTEAFF.

As DNA, the CDR3 is TGCGCCAGCAGCTCCGGGACAACGAACACTGAAGCTTTCTTT. Protein product: CASSSGTTNTEAFF. V is TRBV5-1 and J is TRBJ1-1; perhaps TRBD1 as D (6 bases). The V gene lost 3 bases and the J gene lost 1 base, with 10 bases spanning the gap. The CDR3 totals 14 residues. Germline CDR1 and CDR2: SGHRS and YFSETQ.

The chain couples TRBV19 to TRBJ2-1, with 12 bases that match TRBD2. Germline V lookup: CDR1 LNHDA, CDR2 SQIVND (reference sequence). After removal of 2 bases from V and 13 bases from J, the junction contained 9 bases not matched to a gene. The CDR3 runs 15 residues. CDR3 DNA sequence: TGTGCCAGTAGTATATCCCTAGCGGGGGGGCCGGATCAGTTCTTC. It encodes CASSISLAGGPDQFF.

V is TRBV11-3 and J is TRBJ1-1; the D is unclear. CDR3 length: 13 residues. Trimming took 5 bases from V and 0 from J, leaving 7 bases between them. Germline CDR1 reads SGHNT; CDR2 reads YENEEA. This CDR3 is CASSHTVNTEAFF. The CDR3 DNA reads TGTGCCAGCAGCCATACAGTGAACACTGAAGCTTTCTTT.

The chain carries TRBV29-1 and TRBJ1-3; TRBD1 might be the D (5 bases). Germline CDR1 SQVTM, CDR2 ANQGSEA. V dropped 4 bases and J dropped 0 bases, with 10 bases sitting between them. CDR3 length equals 14 residues. Here the CDR3 DNA reads TGCAGCGTTGTACCCGACAGCTCTGGAAACACCATATATTTT. Translating gives CSVVPDSSGNTIYF.

V gene TRBV6-1 combines with J gene TRBJ1-2; D is unresolved. CDR3 size: 15 residues. Germline loops: CDR1 MNHNS, CDR2 SASEGT. V was cut by 0 bases and J by 4 bases, with 12 bases left in between. The CDR3 DNA follows: TGTGCCAGCAGTGAAGCGAGTCAATATCTCTATGGCTACACCTTC. Translation gives CASSEASQYLYGYTF.

This clone has only one observation. This chain connects TRBV19 to TRBJ2-4; unclear D gene. The V gene lost 1 base and the J gene lost 6 bases, with 7 bases spanning the gap. The CDR3 is 13 residues long. Germline V lookup: CDR1 LNHDA, CDR2 SQIVND (reference sequence). Here the CDR3 reads CASSIGPGNIQYF. CDR3 sequence (DNA): TGTGCCAGTAGTATAGGTCCGGGAAACATTCAGTACTTC.

The sample holds a few counts of this clone. V and J are TRBV6-4 and TRBJ2-3; 12 bases line up with TRBD1. This CDR3 region has 18 residues. Trimming cost V 3 bases and J 4 bases; bases outside gene matches: 11. Germline-derived CDR1 and CDR2 are MRHNA and SNTAGT. The CDR3 DNA sequence: TGTGCCAGCAGTGAGTTATCGGGACAGGGGGCAGGAGCAGATACGCAGTATTTT. This encodes CASSELSGQGAGADTQYF.

The CDR3 loop reads CASKSGENTEAFF. CDR3 bases: TGTGCCAGCAAGTCAGGGGAGAACACTGAAGCTTTCTTT. The chain has TRBV6-5 and TRBJ1-1; TRBD1 might be the D (6 bases). Germline CDR1 reads MNHEY; CDR2 reads SVGAGI. The CDR3 has 13 amino acids. Between the trimmed V and J ends, which lost 7 bases and 1 base, there was a span of 10 bases.

This clone was found many times. The chain has TRBV6-2 or TRBV6-3 and TRBJ2-7; weak D call: TRBD2 (5 bases). The germline gives CDR1 MNHEY, CDR2 SVGEGT. Deletions cut 0 bases from V and 7 bases from J, with 10 bases between. The CDR3 is 13 amino acids. The DNA of the CDR3 is TGTGCCAGCAGTTACTCCCCCGAGCGGGAGCAGTACTTC. It encodes CASSYSPEREQYF.

This chain joins TRBV5-1 and TRBJ1-2; D remains ambiguous. Trimming shortened V by 3 bases and J by 2 bases, and 11 bases separated the two germline ends. The germline CDR1 and CDR2 sequences are SGHRS and YFSETQ. This CDR3 is built from 14 residues. Here the CDR3 DNA reads TGCGCCAGCAGCTCCGAGGGCCGGAACTATGGCTACACCTTC. This sequence encodes CASSSEGRNYGYTF.

This rearrangement joins TRBV19 to TRBJ2-2; 9 positions agree with TRBD1. The CDR3 runs to 14 residues. Trimming removed 9 bases from V and 5 bases from J; junction bases left unmatched: 7. Germline CDR1 and CDR2: LNHDA and SQIVND (reference sequence). For the CDR3, the DNA is TGTGCCAGCTCAGGACAGGGGAGGACCGGGGAGCTGTTTTTT. It specifies CASSGQGRTGELFF.

The rearrangement joins TRBV7-3 to TRBJ2-7, with TRBD2 identical over 7 bases. Germline V gene lookup returns CDR1 SGHTA and CDR2 FQGTGA. Trimming took 5 bases from V and 5 from J; bases not matched to a gene: 12. The CDR3 loop spans 15 amino acids. DNA of the CDR3: TGTGCCAGCAGCCCGAAGGGAGGGTTTCGTGACGAGCAGTACTTC. This translates into CASSPKGGFRDEQYF.

The chain links TRBV7-8 to TRBJ2-7; the D gene is possibly TRBD1 (6 bases). The V gene's germline CDR1 is SGHVS and CDR2 FQNEAQ. The CDR3 consists of 14 residues. V was clipped by 1 base and J by 2 bases, with 9 bases between them. Here the CDR3 reads CASSLGGTPYEQYF. The DNA of the CDR3 is TGTGCCAGCAGCTTAGGGGGGACACCCTACGAGCAGTACTTC.